Listed below are T cell receptor beta chains from one sample, sequenced in a study of glioma-infiltrating T cells. Using its own MiXCR run on the multiplex PCR reads, TCRdb lists one record per CDR3 protein. The data show around 180,000 distinct CDR3 sequences, about 46% seen once. The sequenced sample was glioma tissue, nonneoplastic brain tissue, or PBMCs (not recorded which). The receptors come from a human donor with low-grade glioma or glioblastoma, undergoing nonglioma brain surgery, or in good health (not recorded which). Each CDR3 is given without its conserved first and last residue. The D gene is left open where the match is weak.

V gene: TRBV6-1
D gene: .
J gene: TRBJ2-7
CDR3 protein: ASSPGQSFGEQY

V gene: TRBV14
D gene: .
J gene: TRBJ2-7
CDR3 protein: ASSQANEQY

V gene: TRBV15
D gene: .
J gene: TRBJ1-5
CDR3 protein: ATSLRTSGGQPQH

V gene: TRBV4-1
D gene: .
J gene: TRBJ2-2
CDR3 protein: ASSAGLITWELF

V gene: TRBV7-2
D gene: .
J gene: TRBJ1-5
CDR3 protein: ASRLGGEISQPQH

V gene: TRBV4-2
D gene: .
J gene: TRBJ2-1
CDR3 protein: ASRFTGGLAGSDEKF

V gene: TRBV2
D gene: .
J gene: TRBJ2-1
CDR3 protein: ASNTGKANEQF

V gene: TRBV12-3/TRBV12-4
D gene: TRBD2
J gene: TRBJ2-2
CDR3 protein: ASSSRTSANTGELF

V gene: TRBV7-9
D gene: .
J gene: TRBJ2-2
CDR3 protein: ASSQTRPSSTGELF

V gene: TRBV6-1
D gene: .
J gene: TRBJ2-7
CDR3 protein: ASSGNGLQQY

V gene: TRBV27
D gene: .
J gene: TRBJ2-1
CDR3 protein: ASSVWGADTYNEQF

V gene: TRBV10-3
D gene: .
J gene: TRBJ2-1
CDR3 protein: ANSPDSSYNEQF

V gene: TRBV5-1
D gene: .
J gene: TRBJ1-1
CDR3 protein: ASRRGAAENTEAF

V gene: TRBV28
D gene: TRBD1
J gene: TRBJ1-2
CDR3 protein: ASSSGGAVSGGYT

V gene: TRBV20-1
D gene: .
J gene: TRBJ2-7
CDR3 protein: SARDAYERC

V gene: TRBV12-3/TRBV12-4
D gene: .
J gene: TRBJ2-3
CDR3 protein: ASSLDFATDTQY

V gene: TRBV28
D gene: .
J gene: TRBJ1-3
CDR3 protein: VTRGSGNTIY

V gene: TRBV12-3/TRBV12-4
D gene: .
J gene: TRBJ1-1
CDR3 protein: ASSLGSSWNTEAF

V gene: TRBV11-2
D gene: TRBD2
J gene: TRBJ2-3
CDR3 protein: ASSLTSGRAFGTDTQY

V gene: TRBV12-3/TRBV12-4
D gene: TRBD2
J gene: TRBJ2-5
CDR3 protein: ASSLRELEETQY

V gene: TRBV20-1
D gene: .
J gene: TRBJ2-5
CDR3 protein: SARDVPASGRYQETQY

V gene: TRBV7-2
D gene: .
J gene: TRBJ2-2
CDR3 protein: ASSPETANTGELF

V gene: TRBV29-1
D gene: .
J gene: TRBJ1-2
CDR3 protein: SVVTGDYGYT

V gene: TRBV3-1
D gene: .
J gene: TRBJ1-5
CDR3 protein: ASSQGVGGRGQPQH

V gene: TRBV3-1
D gene: .
J gene: TRBJ2-3
CDR3 protein: ASIQDISAFT

V gene: TRBV2
D gene: .
J gene: TRBJ2-4
CDR3 protein: ASSESQLLVANNIQY

V gene: TRBV24-1
D gene: .
J gene: TRBJ2-3
CDR3 protein: ATSAFTDTQY

V gene: TRBV7-3
D gene: .
J gene: TRBJ2-1
CDR3 protein: AISRTVGGSVEQF

V gene: TRBV6-6
D gene: TRBD1
J gene: TRBJ2-3
CDR3 protein: ASSYPTGGTDTQY

V gene: TRBV27
D gene: .
J gene: TRBJ1-1
CDR3 protein: ASKETRKTEAF

V gene: TRBV19
D gene: .
J gene: TRBJ1-1
CDR3 protein: ASSPGTNTEAF

V gene: TRBV6-1
D gene: .
J gene: TRBJ2-3
CDR3 protein: ASSRVSGTQY

V gene: TRBV4-1
D gene: TRBD2
J gene: TRBJ2-1
CDR3 protein: ASSDLPGLAVDEQF

V gene: TRBV10-1
D gene: TRBD2
J gene: TRBJ2-7
CDR3 protein: ASSESGKIGEQY

V gene: TRBV18
D gene: .
J gene: TRBJ2-7
CDR3 protein: ASSPYAGDEQY

V gene: TRBV11-2
D gene: .
J gene: TRBJ1-3
CDR3 protein: ASTNPPSSGNTIY

V gene: TRBV28
D gene: TRBD1
J gene: TRBJ1-2
CDR3 protein: ASSQGGPYGYT

V gene: TRBV6-2/TRBV6-3
D gene: .
J gene: TRBJ2-7
CDR3 protein: ASSYSVGGEQY

V gene: TRBV27
D gene: .
J gene: TRBJ1-2
CDR3 protein: ASSTGRVNYGYT

V gene: TRBV20-1
D gene: .
J gene: TRBJ2-7
CDR3 protein: SARESDRPYEQY

V gene: TRBV2
D gene: TRBD2
J gene: TRBJ2-1
CDR3 protein: ASSPGAGGSYNEQF

V gene: TRBV29-1
D gene: TRBD1
J gene: TRBJ2-1
CDR3 protein: SGRTGVEQF

V gene: TRBV19
D gene: TRBD1
J gene: TRBJ1-6
CDR3 protein: ASRLGQETSPLH

V gene: TRBV19
D gene: TRBD2
J gene: .
CDR3 protein: ASSMSRTRTYEQY

V gene: TRBV10-2
D gene: .
J gene: TRBJ2-3
CDR3 protein: ASSPGLESTDTQY

V gene: TRBV19
D gene: TRBD2
J gene: TRBJ2-3
CDR3 protein: ASSTGTSGYTQY

V gene: TRBV3-1
D gene: .
J gene: TRBJ2-1
CDR3 protein: ASRQARNNEQF

V gene: TRBV7-9
D gene: .
J gene: TRBJ1-2
CDR3 protein: ASSHNSANYGYT

V gene: TRBV7-9
D gene: .
J gene: TRBJ2-7
CDR3 protein: ASSVPGPYEQY

V gene: TRBV10-3
D gene: .
J gene: TRBJ2-5
CDR3 protein: AISATITASQETQY

V gene: TRBV10-3
D gene: .
J gene: TRBJ2-2
CDR3 protein: AISESYNTGELF

V gene: TRBV28
D gene: TRBD2
J gene: TRBJ2-4
CDR3 protein: ASTSSGGKHIKNIQY

V gene: TRBV28
D gene: .
J gene: TRBJ1-2
CDR3 protein: ASSPPLFRGPSYGYT

V gene: TRBV5-1
D gene: TRBD1
J gene: TRBJ1-5
CDR3 protein: ASSLYGTGLGQPQH

V gene: TRBV20-1
D gene: .
J gene: TRBJ1-2
CDR3 protein: SARTGGSGYT

V gene: TRBV27
D gene: .
J gene: TRBJ1-6
CDR3 protein: ASSLVFRGLRGSNLH

V gene: TRBV27
D gene: TRBD1
J gene: TRBJ1-2
CDR3 protein: AGSLSWKGGDYGYT

V gene: TRBV4-1
D gene: TRBD1
J gene: TRBJ1-6
CDR3 protein: ASTAPDRENSTLH

V gene: TRBV7-9
D gene: .
J gene: TRBJ1-5
CDR3 protein: ASSRTSNQPQH

V gene: TRBV20-1
D gene: .
J gene: TRBJ2-5
CDR3 protein: SAKGIETQY